This T cell receptor (beta chain) stems from a study of CD8+ T cells in alopecia areata. After isolation, RNA underwent reverse transcription to generate cDNA as the sequencing template. Profiling relied on immunoSEQ multiplex PCR, and the TCRdb table lists in-frame clones only, not all of them. Seen here are 150,000 to 200,000 clones, roughly 58% observed once, and the top ten hold roughly 17%. Findings and limits, study-wide: Tofacitinib significantly lowered scalp clonality and expanded CD8+ clones among the top 100.

CDR3 length equals 13 residues. Looked up from germline, CDR1 is MGHRA and CDR2 is YSYEKL. J lost 3 bases, V lost 8 bases, and 7 bases had no gene match. Specified treatment: oral pan-JAK inhibitor, 5-10 mg twice daily. A FACSAria was used to sort CD4+ and CD8+ T cells. These cells came from PBMCs. As regards this clone: What it binds is not known.

The receptor comes from a human donor with alopecia areata. The chain joins TRBV4-1 to TRBJ2-7; 7 bases fit TRBD1. The sample was CD4+ T cells sorted from blood, taken at approximately week 61, from a patient treated with tofacitinib. The CDR3 here is CASSGQDFYEQYF. The CDR3 DNA reads as TGCGCCAGCTCAGGACAGGATTTCTACGAGCAGTACTTC.